This entry describes one T cell receptor beta chain. This CDR3 comprises 14 residues. Between the trimmed V and J ends, which lost 3 bases and 6 bases, there was a span of 14 bases. The data were taken from a study of early T cells in non-severe SARS-CoV-2 infection. Study overall: Sequencing of unsorted whole blood was done on bulk RNA, leaving chains unpaired.

Each cDNA molecule carried a unique molecular identifier. TCRdb redid the calling of the 5' RACE reads with MiXCR, one entry per CDR3 protein. The sample carries over 50,000 distinct CDR3 sequences, over 7.5% recorded once. The receptor comes from an adult who was a healthcare worker with PCR-confirmed SARS-CoV-2 infection or an uninfected control (not recorded which). Sequenced: whole blood. The V call is TRBV12-3 or TRBV12-4, the J call TRBJ1-1; D is perhaps TRBD1 (6 bases). CDR3 loop: CASSLQGQFAEAFF. In DNA form, the CDR3 reads TGTGCCAGCAGTTTGCAGGGGCAATTCGCTGAAGCTTTCTTT.